Shown below are 10 T cell receptor beta chains from a single sample sequenced in a study of post-analysis software for immune sequencing data. Incorporated into the TCR beta cDNA libraries were unique molecular identifiers, which served to reduce PCR and sequencing biases. In TCRdb, the PCR reads were re-called with MiXCR into one record per CDR3 protein. The table has hundreds of thousands of distinct CDR3 sequences, 59% seen once. The antigens for these receptors are not known. General study findings and limits: There were a few TRBV segments more frequent in patients than controls, and TRBV5-6, TRBV5-1 and TRBV20-1 were among them.

Sequencing input: blood. The receptors were gathered from a girl aged 2-15 years with multiple sclerosis.

The chain combines TRBV29-1 with TRBJ2-1; D perhaps matches TRBD2 (6 bases). Germline-derived CDR1 and CDR2 are SQVTM and ANQGSEA. V lost 4 bases, J lost 8 bases, and 15 bases lay in between. CDR3 length: 13 amino acids. The CDR3 sequence is CSVGAGLADEQFF. CDR3 coding DNA: TGCAGCGTTGGGGCGGGGTTAGCCGATGAGCAGTTCTTC.

For the CDR3, the DNA is TGCAGTGCTAGATCCTCAGGACAGGGCAATCAGCCCCAGCATTTT. As protein: CSARSSGQGNQPQHF. The chain carries TRBV20-1 and TRBJ1-5; 7 nucleotides align to TRBD1. Trimming took 2 bases from V and 2 from J; bases not matched to a gene: 6. CDR3 length: 15 amino acids. The germline CDR1 and CDR2 sequences are DFQATT and SNEGSKA (reference sequence).

This clonotype appeared a few times. The V gene is TRBV12-3 or TRBV12-4, the J gene TRBJ1-2; 7 nucleotides agree with TRBD1. The CDR3 runs to 14 residues. V gave up 6 bases and J gave up 8 bases; unmatched junction bases: 12. CDR3 in amino acids: CASSPDRAQGGYTF. CDR3 sequence (DNA): TGTGCCAGCAGCCCCGACAGGGCCCAGGGCGGCTACACCTTC.

The V call is TRBV5-1, the J call TRBJ2-7; TRBD2 is a possible D gene (6 bases). From germline, CDR1 is SGHRS and CDR2 YFSETQ. CDR3 length equals 15 residues. V was trimmed by 4 bases and J by 1 base, leaving 15 bases between them. For the CDR3, the DNA is TGCGCCAGCAGCCGGACCCCGCGGGAATCCTACGAGCAGTACTTC. This codes for CASSRTPRESYEQYF.

This clonotype was detected only a few times. The genes are TRBV29-1 and TRBJ2-1, with no clear D. The CDR3 is made up of 14 amino acids. The germline gives CDR1 SQVTM, CDR2 ANQGSEA. With 2 bases removed from V and 9 bases from J, the gap between germline ends came to 17 bases. CDR3 nucleotide sequence: TGCAGCGTTGAAAGGCGGATGTACCGTGGTGAGCAGTTCTTC. This sequence encodes CSVERRMYRGEQFF.

Here the CDR3 reads CASSQDEGGEQFF. In DNA form, the CDR3 reads TGCGCCAGCAGCCAGGACGAAGGGGGTGAGCAGTTCTTC. This chain joins TRBV5-1 and TRBJ2-1, with D possibly TRBD1 on 6 matching bases. Germline assignment: CDR1 SGHRS and CDR2 YFSETQ. The CDR3 spans 13 residues. V lost 4 bases, J lost 9 bases, and 14 bases lay in between.

The CDR3 nucleotides read TGCAGCGTTGGGGGGGGAGGACGCGAAAAACTGTTTTTT. It specifies CSVGGGGREKLFF. The rearrangement joins TRBV29-1 to TRBJ1-4, with a weak D call TRBD1 (5 bases). V was pared by 4 bases and J by 8 bases, with 14 bases between. From germline, CDR1 is SQVTM and CDR2 ANQGSEA. This CDR3 has 13 residues.

This sequence joins TRBV25-1 and TRBJ2-1, with 9 nucleotides matching TRBD1. CDR3 length: 20 residues. V lost 3 bases, J lost 2 bases, and 17 bases stayed unmatched. Germline V gene sequence: CDR1 MGHDK, CDR2 SYGVNS. CDR3 DNA: TGTGCCAGCAGTGAGACCGGGACAGGGAGCGGATTTCGAACCTACAATGAGCAGTTCTTC. It specifies CASSETGTGSGFRTYNEQFF. The variable domain in full, completed from reference TRBV25-1 and TRBJ2-1, reads EADIYQTPRYLVIGTGKKITLECSQTMGHDKMYWYQQDPGMELHLIHYSYGVNSTEKGDLSSESTVSRIRTEHFPLTLESARPSHTSQYLCASSETGTGSGFRTYNEQFFGPGTRLTVL.

This clonotype was seen a single time. Written as DNA, the CDR3 is TGCGCCAGCAGCTCGGGACTCACGAACACTGAAGCTTTCTTT. Its protein product is CASSSGLTNTEAFF. The chain uses TRBV5-1 and TRBJ1-1; D perhaps matches TRBD1 (5 bases). Trimming shortened V by 3 bases and J by 1 base, and 10 bases separated the two germline ends. Germline V lookup: CDR1 SGHRS, CDR2 YFSETQ. The CDR3 loop spans 14 amino acids.

The chain employs TRBV10-3 and TRBJ2-7; 7 bases fit TRBD2. V dropped 8 bases and J dropped 6; count of bases not matched to a gene: 10. Germline V gene data show CDR1 as ENHRY and CDR2 as SYGVKD. The CDR3 has 13 amino acids. The CDR3 region is CAIAGERSGEQYF. The CDR3 bases are TGTGCCATCGCGGGAGAACGGTCGGGCGAGCAGTACTTC.